This T cell receptor beta chain was sequenced for a study of blood T cell repertoires in COVID-19. Assay used: immunoSEQ multiplex PCR; TCRdb lists only in-frame clones, some missing. The table records roughly 150,000 clones, around four fifths of them present only once. Trimming took 4 bases from V and 4 from J, leaving 14 bases between them. The germline gives CDR1 SGHTA, CDR2 FQGNSA. This CDR3 spans 15 amino acids. Sequenced: peripheral blood. The chain carries TRBV7-2 and TRBJ2-1, with D perhaps TRBD2 (6 bases). The receptor was isolated from a woman of 80 years or more with COVID-19, enrolled during active disease. The CDR3 DNA reads TGTGCCAGCAGCTGGGGTGGCGGGGTATACAATGAGCAGTTCTTC. Protein: CASSWGGGVYNEQFF.